One TCR beta chain is described in this entry. Its antigen is undetermined. CDR3 size: 18 residues. The ends were cut back, 5 bases at V and 2 bases at J, with 24 bases in the middle. Germline CDR1 is MDHEN and CDR2 is SYDVKM. This record belongs to a study of response to subunit inactivated influenza vaccine. TCRdb independently ran MiXCR on the RT-PCR reads; one entry per CDR3 protein. The sample contains some 300,000 distinct CDR3 sequences, around 22% of which appear only once. The study, taken as a whole, reports: Few new T cells, the authors suggested, are recruited by each seasonal influenza vaccination.

The chain uses TRBV28 and TRBJ2-5; TRBD1 might be the D (6 bases). This sequence originates from a man between 50 and 75 years old who received an inactivated influenza vaccine. The starting material was PBMCs from blood, obtained 21 months after vaccination. The CDR3 sequence: CASSLGVRGPGGQETQYF. The CDR3 DNA reads as TGTGCCAGCAGTCTAGGTGTCAGGGGACCGGGCGGGCAAGAGACCCAGTACTTC.